Listed below are T cell receptor beta chains from one sample, sequenced in a study of Graves' ophthalmopathy and Graves' hyperthyroidism. TCRdb re-derived calls from the multiplex PCR reads in MiXCR, one entry per CDR3 protein. The sample has almost 750,000 distinct CDR3 sequences, roughly 40% seen once. Sequencing input: peripheral blood. These receptors were collected from an adult man with Graves' ophthalmopathy. The CDR3 runs from the conserved cysteine through the conserved F or W. Clone size appears in some rows only: once, few, many, or a class for an expanded clone.

clone_size | v_call | cdr3_aa
many | TRBV12-3/TRBV12-4 | CASSLKVNQPQHF
many | TRBV9 | CASSDGPANYGYTF
many | TRBV5-1 | CASSKAANYGYTF
- | TRBV10-3 | CAISEGPLKNFQYF
many | TRBV5-1 | CASSLGTGLETQYF
many | TRBV29-1 | CSVETSLKQYF
- | TRBV2 | CAWSERVGQPQHF
few | TRBV10-3 | CASSLDSLRANYGYTF
few | TRBV20-1 | CSASITDRGYEQYF
few | TRBV7-9 | CASSLGGRTGELFF
- | TRBV7-6 | CASSTRGSYGYTF
many | TRBV24-1 | CATSVSTPGAQYF
few | TRBV20-1 | CSAARDSRGGELFF
many | TRBV29-1 | CSVARVGSYGYTF
many | TRBV12-3/TRBV12-4 | CASSPSGLGGETQYF
- | TRBV29-1 | CSAELTGTGEPYGYTF
- | TRBV7-2 | CASSLGPPSAGAGGYTF
few | TRBV20-1 | CSARVRGGGRMNTEAFF
- | TRBV15 | CATSRDRDTQWEQYF
many | TRBV2 | CASSEVREVMYF
many | TRBV19 | CASSTPGANYGYTF
- | TRBV25-1 | CASSTATDSVGHINQPQHF
few | TRBV29-1 | CSVELAGNEQYF
many | TRBV29-1 | CSASVARDSYEQYF
- | TRBV7-9 | CASSPLGVSGANVLTF
many | TRBV19 | CASSIQTHQPQHF
- | TRBV7-8 | CASSQEAGEGSPLHF
- | TRBV10-3 | CASSYSLTLVTDTQYF
few | TRBV20-1 | CSARVWREETQYF
few | TRBV11-1 | CASSFSSNGTSRPSGANVLTF
many | TRBV25-1 | CASSPGRPGSPLHF
few | TRBV5-5 | CASWTGPQETQYF
- | TRBV25-1 | CASSLKSTGGIQETQYF
few | TRBV7-2 | CASRQAGTYEQYF
- | TRBV14 | CASSQLASGEQFF
many | TRBV12-3/TRBV12-4 | CASSFSRGLGYTF
few | TRBV6-5 | CASKGAPGYTF
many | TRBV29-1 | CSVVTGRSTEAFF
- | TRBV9 | CASSVALAGRNAGELFF
many | TRBV15 | CATSRLGQGETQYF
- | TRBV29-1 | CSVVTGDGANVLTF
many | TRBV7-2 | CASSLGTGGRNGYTF
- | TRBV10-1 | CASSAGGLMSTGANVLTF
few | TRBV11-2 | CASSSTGVSYEQYF
- | TRBV2 | CASSSLRDRGASYEQYF
once | TRBV25-1 | CASFGGELFF
few | TRBV20-1 | CSARDGEDYTF
- | TRBV19 | CASSEGRGLIYEQYF
- | TRBV9 | CASSPPTGDNTGELFF
- | TRBV12-3/TRBV12-4 | CASSLGTGAGATQYF
- | TRBV20-1 | CSATGTAVATNEKLFF
- | TRBV29-1 | CSVEWIGQETQYF
few | TRBV11-2 | CASSLDVTGDQPQHF
many | TRBV10-2 | CASKDGYEQYF
many | TRBV7-6 | CASSVRDRGGYEQYF
many | TRBV6-6 | CASSLDRKANSPLHF
- | TRBV5-6 | CASSLDRKSSYNSPLHF
few | TRBV5-5 | CASSLYLQAVRGYTF